In this sample, the clone carrying this TCR beta chain turned up a few times. How the authors handled the data: Estimates of nucleated cell counts were drawn from the amplification of reference gene primers. The protocol was immunoSEQ multiplex PCR, while the TCRdb copy is restricted to in-frame clones and leaves out a portion. V, J and clone size are taken as reported in that table, and D and trimming were inferred from the DNA itself. The table records 250,000 or so clones, 84% of them present only once. This record belongs to a study of blood T cell repertoires in COVID-19. Study-wide background: Sources were T cells, B-cell-depleted T cells, or PBMCs; the material itself was cDNA or gDNA.

The length of the CDR3 is 14 residues. Deletions cut 4 bases from V and 2 bases from J, with 12 bases between. Germline assignment: CDR1 MGHDK and CDR2 SYGVNS. The rearrangement links TRBV25-1 to TRBJ2-7; a possible D gene is TRBD1 (6 bases). Material for sequencing was peripheral blood. The receptor was derived from a woman in her thirties or forties who had recovered from COVID-19. CDR3 in amino acids: CASSGLGTTYEQYF. CDR3 DNA: TGTGCCAGCAGTGGCCTCGGGACAACCTACGAGCAGTACTTC.